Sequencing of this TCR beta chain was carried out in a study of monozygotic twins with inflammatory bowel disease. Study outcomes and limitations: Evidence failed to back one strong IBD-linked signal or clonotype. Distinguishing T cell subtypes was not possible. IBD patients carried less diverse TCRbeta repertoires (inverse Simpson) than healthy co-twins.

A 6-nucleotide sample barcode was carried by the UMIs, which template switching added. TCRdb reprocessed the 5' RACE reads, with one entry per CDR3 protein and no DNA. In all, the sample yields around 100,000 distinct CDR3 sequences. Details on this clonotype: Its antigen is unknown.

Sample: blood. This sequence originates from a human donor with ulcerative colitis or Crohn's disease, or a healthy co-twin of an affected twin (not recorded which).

The chain's CDR3 is CASSFTSGLTYEQYF. The chain combines TRBV7-9 with TRBJ2-7; TCRdb's assignment of TRBD2 cannot be checked, as there is no DNA. This CDR3 region has 15 residues. CDR1 is SEHNR, CDR2 FQNEAQ, per germline (reference sequence).